The 10 T cell receptor beta chains reported below all come from one sample, sequenced in a study of blood T cell repertoires in COVID-19. Assay: immunoSEQ multiplex PCR; the TCRdb copy retains only in-frame clones and omits some. The sample has about 400,000 clones, roughly 90% seen once. Input material: PBMCs or T cells enriched from blood (not recorded which). Receptors were obtained from a woman aged 30 to 39 who had recovered from COVID-19.

The chain recombines TRBV4-1 with TRBJ1-2; TRBD1 matches at 9 bases. V shed 2 bases and J 10 bases; nucleotides not matched to a gene: 11. Per the germline V gene, CDR1 is MGHRA and CDR2 is YSYEKL. This CDR3 has 15 residues. CDR3 sequence (DNA): TGCGCCAGCAGCCAAACCCCGGGACAGGGTTCTTTCTACACCTTC. This gives the protein CASSQTPGQGSFYTF.

This rearrangement joins TRBV5-1 to TRBJ1-1, with a possible D match to TRBD1 (6 bases). Trimming removed 4 bases from V and 5 bases from J, with 15 bases in between. The CDR3 totals 14 residues. Germline V gene sequence: CDR1 SGHRS, CDR2 YFSETQ. This chain's CDR3 is CASSTGTRETEAFF. In DNA, the CDR3 is TGCGCCAGCAGCACCGGGACAAGGGAGACTGAAGCTTTCTTT.

The CDR3 loop is CAISALSYEQYF. DNA of the CDR3: TGTGCCATCAGTGCTCTCTCCTACGAGCAGTACTTC. The genes are TRBV10-3 and TRBJ2-7; D remains unclear. The CDR3 runs 12 residues. CDR1 ENHRY and CDR2 SYGVKD come from the germline V gene. V was cut by 4 bases and J by 0 bases, with 4 bases left in between.

The rearrangement joins TRBV7-9 to TRBJ1-1; tentative D call: TRBD1 (6 bases). Germline CDR1 is SEHNR and CDR2 is FQNEAQ (reference sequence). The CDR3 sequence is 15 residues long. Trimming shortened V by 1 base and J by 1 base, and 10 bases separated the two germline ends. CDR3 in DNA: TGTGCCAGCAGCTTAGAGGGACACCCGAACACTGAAGCTTTCTTT. Translated, it gives CASSLEGHPNTEAFF. Full variable domain (remainder filled in from reference TRBV7-9 and TRBJ1-1): DTGVSQNPRHKITKRGQNVTFRCDPISEHNRLYWYRQTLGQGPEFLTYFQNEAQLEKSRLLSDRFSAERPKGSFSTLEIQRTEQGDSAMYLCASSLEGHPNTEAFFGQGTRLTVV.

The table lists this clone with many counts. The V gene is TRBV11-2, the J gene TRBJ1-6, with D perhaps matching TRBD1 (6 bases). Germline V gives CDR1 SGHAT, CDR2 FQNNGV. Deletions cut 1 base from V and 7 bases from J, with 14 bases between. The CDR3 loop spans 16 amino acids. CDR3 DNA sequence: TGTGCCAGCAGCTTAGGGCAGACAGGCTACAATTCACCCCTCCACTTT. Protein sequence: CASSLGQTGYNSPLHF.

This rearrangement joins TRBV6-5 to TRBJ1-1; 7 nucleotides line up with TRBD1. The CDR3 covers 14 residues. V was clipped by 7 bases and J by 0 bases; unmatched bases: 5. Germline CDR1 and CDR2: MNHEY and SVGAGI. CDR3 in amino acids: CASIIDRVNTEAFF. CDR3 nucleotide sequence: TGTGCCAGCATTATTGACAGGGTGAACACTGAAGCTTTCTTT.

A word on this clone: Other DNA sequences within the sample encode an identical CDR3. J is TRBJ1-5 and V is TRBV3-1 (or the pseudogene TRBV3-2); D remains unclear. The CDR3 length is 14 residues. V lost 3 bases, J lost 2 bases, and 8 bases lay in between. Per the germline V gene, CDR1 is LGHDT and CDR2 is YNNKEL (reference sequence). The CDR3 bases are TGTGCCAGCAGCCAGGGGAGGGGCAATCAGCCCCAGCATTTT. Encoded protein: CASSQGRGNQPQHF.

The rearrangement uses TRBV28 and TRBJ1-1, with D possibly TRBD1 on 5 matching bases. The CDR3 has 13 residues. Germline loops: CDR1 MDHEN, CDR2 SYDVKM. Trimming stripped 7 bases from V and 7 bases from J, with 16 bases between. CDR3 protein: CASNPTAKYEAFF. In DNA form, the CDR3 reads TGTGCCAGCAACCCGACAGCAAAATATGAAGCTTTCTTT. The variable domain in full, with the rest retrieved from reference TRBV28 and TRBJ1-1, is DVKVTQSSRYLVKRTGEKVFLECVQDMDHENMFWYRQDPGLGLRLIYFSYDVKMKEKGDIPEGYSVSREKKERFSLILESASTNQTSMYLCASNPTAKYEAFFGQGTRLTVV.

This clone was detected only once. The V gene is TRBV6-2 or TRBV6-3, the J gene TRBJ2-7; TRBD2 agrees at 11 bases. The CDR3 sequence is 15 residues long. With V trimmed by 5 bases and J by 0 bases, 3 bases remained unmatched. Germline lookup yields CDR1 MNHEY and CDR2 SVGEGT. DNA for the CDR3: TGTGCCAGCAGTCTAGCGGGAGGAGGCTCCTACGAGCAGTACTTC. This translates into CASSLAGGGSYEQYF.

This chain uses TRBV2 with TRBJ2-3; D ambiguous. The CDR3 runs to 13 residues. V was clipped by 5 bases and J by 4 bases, with 10 bases between them. The V gene's germline CDR1 is SNHLY and CDR2 FYNNEI. The CDR3 spells CASSRNTADTQYF. The CDR3 DNA reads TGTGCCAGCAGTCGGAATACAGCAGATACGCAGTATTTT.